A selection of T cell receptor beta chains follows, all from one sample in a study of high-grade serous ovarian cancer treatment subgroups. Profiling relied on immunoSEQ multiplex PCR, and the TCRdb table lists in-frame clones only, not all of them. The sample has more than 15,000 clones, about 68% seen once; the top ten hold 5% to 7%. Material: tumor tissue. These receptors were obtained from a human donor with high-grade serous ovarian cancer. The CDR3 runs from the conserved cysteine through the conserved F or W. Each record gives: V gene, J gene, D gene, clone size, CDR3 protein, CDR3 DNA. A D gene is named only where the DNA matches it firmly. A row's size may be missing; if present it is once, few, many or a size class.

V gene: TRBV6-6
J gene: TRBJ2-5
D gene: NA
clone size: NA
CDR3 protein: CASSYFGGRETQYF
CDR3 DNA: TGTGCCAGCAGTTATTTCGGGGGCAGGGAGACCCAGTACTTC

V gene: TRBV7-6
J gene: TRBJ2-5
D gene: NA
clone size: NA
CDR3 protein: CASQGGHETQYF
CDR3 DNA: TGTGCCAGTCAAGGGGGGCACGAGACCCAGTACTTC

V gene: TRBV10-3
J gene: TRBJ1-1
D gene: NA
clone size: NA
CDR3 protein: CAISDVAIDEAFF
CDR3 DNA: TGTGCCATCAGTGATGTGGCCATTGATGAAGCTTTCTTT

V gene: TRBV28
J gene: TRBJ1-1
D gene: NA
clone size: NA
CDR3 protein: CASSLEGTEAFF
CDR3 DNA: TGTGCCAGCAGTTTAGAGGGCACTGAAGCTTTCTTT

V gene: TRBV5-4
J gene: TRBJ2-7
D gene: NA
clone size: NA
CDR3 protein: CASSLDAGEQYF
CDR3 DNA: TGTGCCAGCAGCTTGGATGCGGGGGAGCAGTACTTC

V gene: TRBV19
J gene: TRBJ2-7
D gene: NA
clone size: NA
CDR3 protein: CASSMGLGEQYF
CDR3 DNA: TGTGCCAGTAGTATGGGGTTGGGCGAGCAGTACTTC

V gene: TRBV14
J gene: TRBJ2-7
D gene: TRBD2
clone size: once
CDR3 protein: CASSQGATSGLQEQYF
CDR3 DNA: TGTGCCAGCAGCCAAGGGGCGACTAGCGGCCTACAGGAGCAGTACTTC

V gene: TRBV27
J gene: TRBJ1-1
D gene: NA
clone size: NA
CDR3 protein: CASSSHDKSLNTEAFF
CDR3 DNA: TGTGCCAGCAGTTCACACGACAAATCCCTGAACACTGAAGCTTTCTTT

V gene: TRBV9
J gene: TRBJ2-1
D gene: NA
clone size: few
CDR3 protein: CASSSLNEQFF
CDR3 DNA: TGTGCCAGCAGCTCGCTCAATGAGCAGTTCTTC

V gene: TRBV5-1
J gene: TRBJ2-3
D gene: NA
clone size: NA
CDR3 protein: CASSPIPPSADTQYF
CDR3 DNA: TGCGCCAGCAGCCCTATCCCCCCCAGCGCGGATACGCAGTATTTT

V gene: TRBV5-3
J gene: TRBJ1-2
D gene: NA
clone size: few
CDR3 protein: CARRRDNQLEGYTF
CDR3 DNA: TGTGCCAGAAGGCGGGACAACCAACTTGAGGGCTACACCTTC

V gene: TRBV30
J gene: TRBJ1-1
D gene: NA
clone size: NA
CDR3 protein: CAWIDPGLYTEAFF
CDR3 DNA: TGTGCCTGGATAGACCCGGGACTCTACACTGAAGCTTTCTTT

V gene: TRBV7-9
J gene: TRBJ2-4
D gene: TRBD1
clone size: once
CDR3 protein: CASSLSQGAKNIQYF
CDR3 DNA: TGTGCCAGCAGCTTATCACAGGGGGCCAAAAACATTCAGTACTTC

V gene: TRBV6-6
J gene: TRBJ2-7
D gene: NA
clone size: few
CDR3 protein: CASSPGGPEQYF
CDR3 DNA: TGTGCCAGCAGCCCCGGGGGGCCCGAGCAGTACTTC

V gene: TRBV27
J gene: TRBJ2-6
D gene: TRBD2
clone size: NA
CDR3 protein: CASSLLTSGSYSGANVLTF
CDR3 DNA: TGTGCCAGCAGTCTCCTTACTAGCGGGAGTTACTCTGGGGCCAACGTCCTGACTTTC

V gene: TRBV6-6
J gene: TRBJ2-5
D gene: NA
clone size: NA
CDR3 protein: CASSYSLSTQETQYF
CDR3 DNA: TGTGCCAGCAGTTACAGCCTCTCAACTCAGGAGACCCAGTACTTC

V gene: TRBV10-3
J gene: TRBJ2-3
D gene: NA
clone size: NA
CDR3 protein: CAISARRPDTQYF
CDR3 DNA: TGTGCCATCAGTGCCAGGAGACCCGATACGCAGTATTTT

V gene: TRBV19
J gene: TRBJ2-7
D gene: TRBD1
clone size: NA
CDR3 protein: CASSLGQGKTYEQYF
CDR3 DNA: TGTGCCAGTAGCCTAGGACAGGGAAAAACCTACGAGCAGTACTTC

V gene: TRBV7-9
J gene: TRBJ2-3
D gene: TRBD1
clone size: NA
CDR3 protein: CASIDKSGQGTDTQYF
CDR3 DNA: TGTGCCAGCATCGACAAATCGGGACAGGGGACAGATACGCAGTATTTT

V gene: TRBV25-1
J gene: TRBJ2-1
D gene: TRBD2
clone size: once
CDR3 protein: CASSEGGRYYNEQFF
CDR3 DNA: TGTGCCAGCAGTGAAGGCGGGAGGTACTACAATGAGCAGTTCTTC

V gene: TRBV13
J gene: TRBJ2-1
D gene: TRBD2
clone size: NA
CDR3 protein: CASSLGEGPGNNEQFF
CDR3 DNA: TGTGCCAGCAGCTTGGGGGAGGGGCCCGGTAACAATGAGCAGTTCTTC

V gene: TRBV7-9
J gene: TRBJ1-4
D gene: TRBD1
clone size: NA
CDR3 protein: CASSDGTGENEKLFF
CDR3 DNA: TGTGCCAGCAGCGACGGGACAGGAGAGAATGAAAAACTGTTTTTT

V gene: TRBV7-9
J gene: TRBJ2-7
D gene: TRBD1
clone size: few
CDR3 protein: CASSFTGGDAYEQYF
CDR3 DNA: TGTGCCAGCAGCTTTACAGGGGGCGACGCCTACGAGCAGTACTTC

V gene: TRBV18
J gene: TRBJ1-4
D gene: TRBD1
clone size: NA
CDR3 protein: CASSPPMNDRGILFF
CDR3 DNA: TGTGCCAGCTCACCCCCAATGAATGACAGGGGCATTCTGTTTTTT

V gene: TRBV19
J gene: TRBJ1-5
D gene: NA
clone size: few
CDR3 protein: CASRSGGTNQPQHF
CDR3 DNA: TGTGCCAGTAGGTCGGGGGGAACCAATCAGCCCCAGCATTTT

V gene: TRBV6-1
J gene: TRBJ2-3
D gene: NA
clone size: NA
CDR3 protein: CASSPMVSTDTQYF
CDR3 DNA: TGTGCCAGCAGCCCAATGGTTAGCACAGATACGCAGTATTTT

V gene: TRBV10-2
J gene: TRBJ2-5
D gene: TRBD2
clone size: NA
CDR3 protein: CASKASGNQETQYF
CDR3 DNA: TGCGCCAGCAAGGCTAGCGGAAACCAAGAGACCCAGTACTTC

V gene: TRBV11-3
J gene: TRBJ2-1
D gene: TRBD1
clone size: few
CDR3 protein: CASSPTGGIRNEQFF
CDR3 DNA: TGTGCCAGCAGCCCGACAGGGGGGATTAGGAATGAGCAGTTCTTC